What follows describes a single T cell receptor (beta chain). Its antigen is unknown. Method: immunoSEQ multiplex PCR; TCRdb's copy keeps in-frame clones and lacks some. The sample contains approximately 160,000 clones, approximately 80% of which appear only once. The data are from a study of PD-1 blockade in classical Hodgkin lymphoma. Turning to the study itself: Each patient was given nivolumab 3 mg/kg through a vein every 2 weeks. Notes on the study in general: Any patient who commenced nivolumab under 1 year after ASCT was excluded. Reported baseline diversity: healthy donors highest, relapsed/refractory patients lowest. Before treatment, complete responders showed about the same diversity as newly diagnosed patients.

Germline-derived CDR1 and CDR2 are SGDLS and YYNGEE. The CDR3 has 15 amino acids. With 0 bases removed from V and 1 base from J, the gap between germline ends came to 11 bases. Each of the patients experienced relapse following autologous stem cell transplantation, and their brentuximab vedotin exposure differed. V gene TRBV9 combines with J gene TRBJ2-7; D is ambiguous. The source is a human donor with classical Hodgkin lymphoma. Specimen: peripheral blood mononuclear cells (PBMCs), collected before the second cycle of nivolumab. CDR3 DNA sequence: TGTGCCAGCAGCGTAGACGGCTCGATTTCCTACGAGCAGTACTTC. Protein: CASSVDGSISYEQYF.